This T cell receptor beta chain was observed in a study of blood T cell repertoires in COVID-19. Study-wide context: Both acute and convalescent COVID-19 samples were obtained from the United States, Italy and Spain. PBMCs, B-cell-depleted T cells, or T cells were the source of the cDNA or gDNA that made up the material.

CDR3 length: 14 amino acids. The ends lost 10 bases at V and 2 bases at J; junction bases unmatched: 8. Germline CDR1 ENHRY, CDR2 SYGVKD. Per the original data handling: The assay estimated nucleated cells by amplifying reference gene primers. The assay was immunoSEQ multiplex PCR, and TCRdb's table has in-frame clones only and misses some. That table furnishes V, J and clone size, whereas the DNA furnished D and trimming. The sample has about 490,000 clones, 80% to 90% seen once. The chain has TRBV10-3 and TRBJ2-3; 8 nucleotides align to TRBD2. The sample taken for sequencing was peripheral blood. The TCR originated in a human donor in a cohort sampled during active COVID-19. The CDR3 nucleotides read TGTGCCAACCGGGGGGGCAATACCACAGATACGCAGTATTTT. This encodes CANRGGNTTDTQYF.